This passage covers 17 T cell receptor beta chains from one sample sequenced in a study of shared clonotypes between healthy human individuals (dated by TCRdb to about 2020). Library generation was performed with the immunoSEQ multiplex PCR assay. TCRdb stores this immuneACCESS table with in-frame sequences only. Part of the clones is absent; in the studies checked, under half of the shortfall reflects unresolved V genes, and no reason is known for the rest. The sample records about 680,000 clones, 72% of which are singletons. Together, the top ten hold about 2% of the sample. Sequenced input: memory CD4+ T cells sorted from blood. Read against the paper, the sample's cell subset or site label means: CD45RA-negative fraction. All receptors come from a woman aged 25 to 39 in good health.

The genes are TRBV20-1 and TRBJ2-7; 8 nucleotides match TRBD1. Germline CDR1 DFQATT, CDR2 SNEGSKA (reference sequence). This CDR3 contains 11 residues. The DNA for the CDR3 is TGCAGGCTAGGGACAGGCTGGGAGCAGTACTTC. Translating it yields CRLGTGWEQYF.

The chain has TRBV29-1 and TRBJ2-5, with D uncertain. V was cut by 6 bases and J by 5 bases, with 22 bases left in between. This CDR3 spans 15 amino acids. Germline V gene data show CDR1 as SQVTM and CDR2 as ANQGSEA. The CDR3: CSVAPTVWVGETQYF. CDR3 DNA sequence: TGCAGCGTCGCCCCTACAGTCTGGGTCGGGGAGACCCAGTACTTC.

This clone was recorded at least ten times. The CDR3 here is CASSSGTPVEAFF. CDR3 nucleotide sequence: TGTGCCAGCTCATCGGGGACACCCGTAGAAGCTTTCTTT. The chain couples TRBV18 to TRBJ1-1; tentative D call: TRBD1 (6 bases). Trimming pared 5 bases from V and 8 bases from J, leaving 15 bases between. This CDR3 is 13 amino acids long. Germline V lookup: CDR1 KGHSH, CDR2 LQKENI.

The chain is built from TRBV29-1 and TRBJ1-1; no clear D. Trimming cost V 1 base and J 1 base, with 7 bases left between them. In germline, CDR1 is SQVTM, CDR2 ANQGSEA. The CDR3 spans 13 residues. The CDR3 loop reads CSVEGIPNTEAFF. In nucleotides, the CDR3 is TGCAGCGTTGAAGGTATTCCGAACACTGAAGCTTTCTTT.

This clone was recorded a few times. Other DNA sequences from this sample encode an identical CDR3 as well. The chain couples TRBV11-2 to TRBJ2-7; D may correspond to TRBD1 or TRBD2 (5 bases each). Germline CDR1 reads SGHAT; CDR2 reads FQNNGV. This CDR3 is 14 amino acids long. Trimming took 5 bases from V and 2 from J, leaving 13 bases between them. CDR3 residues: CASSRQGPAYEQYF. CDR3 DNA sequence: TGTGCCAGCAGCCGCCAGGGACCGGCCTACGAGCAGTACTTC.

This clone was seen more than once but under ten times. A much larger clone is a single base away; this may be a read error. The same CDR3 arises from other DNA sequences in this sample as well. This chain links TRBV5-1 with TRBJ2-2; TRBD1 matches at 7 bases. CDR1 SGHRS and CDR2 YFSETQ come from the germline V gene. CDR3 length equals 15 residues. J gave up 3 bases and V 0 bases, and 2 bases lay outside the gene matches. The CDR3 loop is CASSLGDRDTGELFF. The CDR3, as DNA: TGCGCCAGCAGCTTGGGCGACAGGGACACCGGGGAGCTGTTTTTT.

This rearrangement joins TRBV19 to TRBJ1-2; no firm D call. The length of the CDR3 is 13 residues. Looked up from germline, CDR1 is LNHDA and CDR2 is SQIVND (reference sequence). V lost 3 bases and J lost 7, with 12 bases in between. CDR3 nucleotides: TGTGCCAGTAGTATGAGGCATGGAGGTGGCTACACCTTC. Translating it yields CASSMRHGGGYTF.

The chain couples TRBV27 to TRBJ1-1; no firm D call. Trimming stripped 2 bases from V and 6 bases from J, with 13 bases between. CDR3 length: 14 amino acids. Germline V CDR1 and CDR2: MNHEY, SMNVEV (reference sequence). CDR3 nucleotides: TGTGCCAGCAGTTTAGTGGTTGGTACCGCTGAAGCTTTCTTT. Its translation is CASSLVVGTAEAFF.

The V and J genes are TRBV27 and TRBJ2-5; D call uncertain. Germline CDR1 is MNHEY and CDR2 is SMNVEV (reference sequence). This CDR3 is built from 14 residues. V dropped 5 bases and J dropped 5 bases, with 15 bases sitting between them. The CDR3 loop reads CASSPSSLRETQYF. In nucleotides, the CDR3 is TGTGCCAGCAGTCCTTCTTCCCTTCGGGAGACCCAGTACTTC.

The CDR3 region has the DNA TGTGCCAGCTCACCACGGAGGAGCCAAGAGACCCAGTACTTC. Translation: CASSPRRSQETQYF. The rearrangement links TRBV18 to TRBJ2-5, with TRBD2 as a possible D gene (5 bases). Per germline, CDR1 KGHSH and CDR2 LQKENI. There are 14 residues in the CDR3. Trimming left V 1 base short and J 1 base short, with 7 bases between.

The rearrangement uses TRBV5-6 and TRBJ2-2, with no clear D. There are 15 residues in the CDR3. Germline CDR1 SGHDT, CDR2 YYEEEE. The ends were cut back, 0 bases at V and 4 bases at J, with 10 bases in the middle. The DNA of the CDR3 is TGTGCCAGCAGCTTGGTCGGACCGTTCACCGGGGAGCTGTTTTTT. The encoded protein is CASSLVGPFTGELFF.

This clone was recorded a few times. The V call is TRBV5-4, the J call TRBJ1-1; D not resolved. The CDR3 contains 15 residues. V dropped 0 bases and J dropped 5 bases, with 14 bases sitting between them. The germline CDR1 and CDR2 sequences are SGHNT and YYREEE (reference sequence). CDR3 sequence: CASSLGSRMTTEAFF. In nucleotides, the CDR3 is TGTGCCAGCAGCTTGGGGTCGCGGATGACAACTGAAGCTTTCTTT.

The rearrangement joins TRBV11-3 to TRBJ2-1, with D unresolved. The CDR3 is 16 residues long. Germline loops: CDR1 SGHNT, CDR2 YENEEA. V shed 2 bases and J shed 5 bases, with 16 bases lying between them. As DNA, the CDR3 is TGTGCCAGCAGCTTATATATGTCCCCTAGGGACAATGAGCAGTTCTTC. Its translation: CASSLYMSPRDNEQFF.

The CDR3 region has the DNA TGTGCCAGCAGTGAAGCGCGAGGGAACGAGCAGTACTTC. Translating it yields CASSEARGNEQYF. The rearrangement joins TRBV6-1 to TRBJ2-7; D is possibly TRBD2 (5 bases). Trimming shortened V by 0 bases and J by 5 bases, and 8 bases separated the two germline ends. This CDR3 is 13 amino acids long. Germline lookup yields CDR1 MNHNS and CDR2 SASEGT.

The genes are TRBV25-1 and TRBJ2-7, with D possibly being TRBD1 or TRBD2 (5 bases each). This CDR3 has 15 residues. Deletions cut 3 bases from V and 2 bases from J, with 14 bases between. Per the germline V gene, CDR1 is MGHDK and CDR2 is SYGVNS. CDR3 in amino acids: CASSEVRGATYEQYF. As DNA, the CDR3 is TGTGCCAGCAGTGAGGTGAGAGGGGCTACCTACGAGCAGTACTTC.

The chain couples TRBV10-1 to TRBJ1-2, with a possible D match to TRBD1 (6 bases). CDR1 and CDR2 (germline): WNHNN, SYGVQD (reference sequence). CDR3 length: 13 amino acids. Trimming took off 6 bases at V and 8 bases at J, with 16 bases between the two ends. CDR3 loop: CASSPNRDYGYTF. The DNA for the CDR3 is TGCGCCAGCAGCCCGAACAGGGATTACGGCTACACCTTC.

In this sample, this clone turned up many times. The sample carries other DNA sequences with the same CDR3. The CDR3 DNA follows: TGCGCCAGCAGCTTGGGGACAGGGGGAGATACGCAGTATTTT. It codes for CASSLGTGGDTQYF. This sequence joins TRBV5-1 and TRBJ2-3; TRBD1 matches 10 bases. The CDR3 is made up of 14 amino acids. The germline V gene has CDR1 SGHRS and CDR2 YFSETQ. V lost 0 bases, J lost 5 bases, and 0 bases stayed unmatched.